These 9 T cell receptor beta chains came from one sample sequenced in a study of blood T cell repertoires in COVID-19. Assay used: immunoSEQ multiplex PCR; TCRdb lists only in-frame clones, some missing. The table shows 110,000 to 150,000 clones, with around 80% occurring only once. The sample was peripheral blood. These TCRs come from a human donor in a cohort sampled during active COVID-19.

J is TRBJ2-7 and V is TRBV19; tentative D call: TRBD2 (6 bases). The CDR3 is made up of 14 amino acids. Germline assignment: CDR1 LNHDA and CDR2 SQIVND (reference sequence). Trimming left V 3 bases short and J 0 bases short, with 9 bases between. The CDR3 protein is CASSIPGSSYEQYF. The DNA of the CDR3 is TGTGCCAGTAGTATTCCCGGGAGCTCCTACGAGCAGTACTTC.

V is TRBV29-1 and J is TRBJ2-1; 8 bases match TRBD1. Losses at the gene ends were 0 bases for V and 5 bases for J; bases not matched to a gene: 6. Germline lookup yields CDR1 SQVTM and CDR2 ANQGSEA. The CDR3 is 15 amino acids. The CDR3 reads CSVEDPTGADNEQFF. CDR3 bases: TGCAGCGTTGAAGATCCGACAGGGGCGGACAATGAGCAGTTCTTC.

This clone has just one count. The chain has TRBV4-3 and TRBJ2-7, with D possibly matching TRBD1 (5 bases). The V end lost 2 bases, the J end lost 5 bases, and 10 bases lay between the germline ends. The germline CDR1 and CDR2 sequences are LGHNA and YSLEER. The CDR3 covers 13 residues. CDR3 sequence (DNA): TGCGCCAGCAGCCAAAAGGGGTCGAACGAGCAGTACTTC. This codes for CASSQKGSNEQYF.

This chain links TRBV4-2 with TRBJ1-2, with 8 bases fitting TRBD1. This CDR3 comprises 16 residues. Germline V gene lookup returns CDR1 LGHNA and CDR2 YNFKEQ. V dropped 1 base and J dropped 3; count of bases not matched to a gene: 7. Written as DNA, the CDR3 is TGTGCCAGCAGCCAAGCAGGGACAGGCGATCACTATGGCTACACCTTC. Encoded protein: CASSQAGTGDHYGYTF.

V usage is TRBV4-3 and J usage is TRBJ2-3; 11 nucleotides agree with TRBD2. The CDR3 extends over 19 amino acids. Trimming at V came to 0 bases and at J to 2 bases, leaving 10 bases not matched to a gene. Germline CDR1 reads LGHNA; CDR2 reads YSLEER. DNA for the CDR3: TGCGCCAGCAGCCAAGATTCCCCAACTAGCGGGGGTTACACAGATACGCAGTATTTT. Encoded protein: CASSQDSPTSGGYTDTQYF.

The CDR3 loop is CASSIAADRNTEAFF. CDR3 nucleotide sequence: TGTGCCAGTAGTATAGCCGCGGACAGGAACACTGAAGCTTTCTTT. This sequence joins TRBV19 and TRBJ1-1; a weak D match, TRBD1 (6 bases). The CDR3 spans 15 residues. Germline CDR1 LNHDA, CDR2 SQIVND (reference sequence). The V and J ends lost 1 base and 1 base respectively, with 10 bases between them.

The chain recombines TRBV2 with TRBJ2-4, with TRBD2 matching over 7 bases. V shed 8 bases and J 3 bases; nucleotides not matched to a gene: 13. CDR1 SNHLY and CDR2 FYNNEI come from the germline V gene. CDR3 size: 16 residues. The CDR3 DNA sequence: TGTGCCAGCTCCTGGCCCCCGGGGGGAAACAAAAACATTCAGTACTTC. Protein product: CASSWPPGGNKNIQYF.

The chain is built from TRBV11-2 and TRBJ2-7, with D possibly matching TRBD1 (6 bases). The length of the CDR3 is 15 residues. Per germline, CDR1 SGHAT and CDR2 FQNNGV. V was cut by 5 bases and J by 7 bases, with 21 bases left in between. Here the CDR3 DNA reads TGTGCCAGCAGCGCCATGACAGGTGTCCCGGGGGAGCAGTACTTC. This gives the protein CASSAMTGVPGEQYF.

CDR3 in amino acids: CASSLLGRGADTQYF. The CDR3 nucleotides are TGTGCCAGCTCACTACTGGGCAGGGGTGCAGATACGCAGTATTTT. The rearrangement joins TRBV18 to TRBJ2-3; D is possibly TRBD1 (6 bases). Trimming removed 4 bases from V and 4 bases from J, with 15 bases in between. CDR3 length: 15 amino acids. Germline V gives CDR1 KGHSH, CDR2 LQKENI.